This TCR beta chain was sequenced during a study of cytomegalovirus exposure and HLA in healthy donors. Study observations and caveats: The investigators catalogued 180 or so TCR beta chains as cytomegalovirus-associated. Researchers had no immune exposure information except CMV serostatus available. TCR beta chain V- and J-gene trimming was linked, in a later analysis, to a missense variant in DCLRE1C.

Amplification used 60 Vbeta primers and 13 Jbeta primers. Study processing details: Later, 80 million or so unique TCR beta chains were counted in an analysis, and 10 million to 12 million of them were shared. TCRdb's table, derived via immunoSEQ multiplex PCR, lists solely in-frame clones and lacks some. That table gives V, J and clone size, and the DNA gave D and trimming. The sample lists roughly 100,000 clones; roughly two thirds were seen once. The germline V gene has CDR1 LNHDA and CDR2 SQIVND (reference sequence). The V segment lost 7 bases and the J segment 1 base; nucleotides outside the gene matches: 2. The CDR3 runs to 13 residues. In the case of this clone: Its antigen is currently unknown.

This sequence originates from a woman aged 45-65 years in good health and CMV-seropositive. The source material was PBMCs. The chain links TRBV19 to TRBJ1-1; 8 bases are shared with TRBD1. The CDR3 region has the DNA TGTGCCAGTATTGACAGGGGGAACACTGAAGCTTTCTTT. Encoded protein: CASIDRGNTEAFF.